The clone carrying this T cell receptor (beta chain) was seen only once. Its specificity is not known. Trimming stripped 3 bases from V and 7 bases from J, with 13 bases between. This CDR3 has 13 residues. The germline gives CDR1 KGHSH, CDR2 LQKENI. The data were taken from a study of T cell responses to AZD1222 COVID-19 vaccine. Study details: Pooled together were second doses at about 4 or about 12 weeks.

Whole-study results and caveats: Baseline antibody screening turned up just six or seven seropositive AZD1222 recipients. Spike-specific TCR breadth and depth rose after two AZD1222 doses. Among spike-specific TCRs, nearly half reportedly target unmutated variant regions.

Sequencing was performed with immunoSEQ multiplex PCR; in TCRdb, only in-frame clones are kept and a portion is missing. The sample lists 100,000 to 150,000 clones; about nine tenths were seen once. Sample: peripheral blood, taken on day 0 of AZD1222 vaccination. This chain joins TRBV18 and TRBJ2-7; D possibly matches TRBD1 or TRBD2 (5 bases each). The sequence was obtained from an adult in good health. The CDR3 spells CASSPFRDGEQYF. DNA of the CDR3: TGTGCCAGCTCACCTTTTCGGGACGGGGAGCAGTACTTC.